This TCR beta chain emerged from a study of blood T cell repertoires in COVID-19. About the research overall: Italy, Spain and the United States were the sources of the convalescent and acute COVID-19 samples. PBMCs, B-cell-depleted T cells, or T cells provided the cDNA or gDNA that made up the material.

Study processing details: Nucleated cell counts were estimated from reference gene primer amplification. Sequenced by immunoSEQ multiplex PCR; TCRdb stores in-frame clones only, minus some. V and J calls and clone size are those listed in that table; D and trimming were worked out from the DNA. The table lists some 190,000 clones, 85% to 90% of them singletons. Germline V gives CDR1 MGHRA, CDR2 YSYEKL. The CDR3 totals 18 residues. J was trimmed by 3 bases and V by 0 bases; bases with no gene match: 11. The source material was peripheral blood. This clonotype was obtained from a man between 18 and 35 years old with active or convalescent COVID-19. This chain joins TRBV4-1 and TRBJ1-5; 7 bases are a match to TRBD1. The CDR3 DNA reads as TGCGCCAGCAGCCAAGATCGGTCCAGGGGGGATGTCAATCAGCCCCAGCATTTT. Residues: CASSQDRSRGDVNQPQHF.